Described below is a single T cell receptor beta chain sequence and its context. Its cognate antigen is unknown. The data originate from a study of shared clonotypes between healthy human individuals. Findings of the study overall: When naive CD4 clonotypes were compared across a few donors, 4% to 6.5% were shared. Limited genetic and exposure-history diversity came from having few donors. Clonotype sharing among the donors was expected to vary with sequencing depth.

This table comes from immunoSEQ multiplex PCR, and its TCRdb copy is limited to in-frame clones, with some not included. This table has over a million clones, 75% to 85% appearing once. The V gene end was trimmed by 6 bases and the J gene end by 7 bases; junction bases not matched to a gene: 8. This CDR3 has 14 amino acids. The germline gives CDR1 LNHDA, CDR2 SQIVND (reference sequence). This sequence was found in a man in his late teens or twenties in good health. Some clones in this sample may be carry-over from other donors' samples. The chain uses TRBV19 and TRBJ1-4, with 7 bases that match TRBD1. The sequenced sample was memory CD4+ T cells from PBMCs. The subset is: CD45RA-negative fraction. The chain's CDR3 is CASSNRGGGEKLFF. The CDR3 coding sequence is TGTGCCAGTAGCAACAGGGGTGGAGGTGAAAAACTGTTTTTT. The whole variable domain, remainder taken from reference TRBV19 and TRBJ1-4, is DGGITQSPKYLFRKEGQNVTLSCEQNLNHDAMYWYRQDPGQGLRLIYYSQIVNDFQKGDIAEGYSVSREKKESFPLTVTSAQKNPTAFYLCASSNRGGGEKLFFGSGTQLSVL.